The 9 T cell receptor beta chains given below trace back to one sample, sequenced in a study of regulatory T cells in long-lasting Graves disease. Time point defined: newly diagnosed GD, antithyroid drugs for less than 3 months. RNA isolated from PBMCs was used to make the TCR library. Building of the TCR beta libraries involved iRepertoire HTBI primers and Arm-PCR of CDR3 regions. TCRdb reanalysed the multiplex PCR reads using MiXCR and keeps one entry per CDR3 protein. The sample has 550,000 or so distinct CDR3 sequences, approximately 12% seen once. These data also formed part of another study, on T cells in Graves' hyperthyroidism and ophthalmopathy.

Sequences were derived from peripheral blood mononuclear cells (PBMCs), sampled at new diagnosis, from a patient treated with antithyroid drugs. Receptors originate from a woman in her twenties or thirties with Graves disease.

In this sample, this clonotype turned up a few times. The gene calls are TRBV5-1 and TRBJ2-5, with D perhaps TRBD1 (5 bases). The CDR3 covers 16 residues. Trimming removed 4 bases at V and 5 bases at J, with 21 bases between. Germline CDR1 SGHRS, CDR2 YFSETQ. Here the CDR3 DNA reads TGCGCCAGCAGCATACAGGACGGCCAGGACGGGGAGACCCAGTACTTC. Encoded protein: CASSIQDGQDGETQYF.

This clonotype appeared many times. This sequence joins TRBV30 and TRBJ1-4; D is ambiguous. CDR3 length: 16 amino acids. Trimming removed 0 bases at V and 2 bases at J, with 13 bases between. In germline, CDR1 is GTSNPN, CDR2 SVGIG (reference sequence). CDR3 nucleotide sequence: TGTGCCTGGAGTGTACGTGTAACGGGCACTAATGAAAAACTGTTTTTT. Translating it yields CAWSVRVTGTNEKLFF.

This clonotype occurred many times. V gene TRBV5-1 combines with J gene TRBJ1-2; no firm D call. V lost 2 bases and J lost 8, with 22 bases in between. This CDR3 comprises 16 residues. From germline, CDR1 is SGHRS and CDR2 YFSETQ. This chain's CDR3 is CASSLEGTSSLGGYTF. CDR3 nucleotides: TGCGCCAGCAGCTTAGAGGGAACCAGTTCTCTCGGGGGCTACACCTTC.

This clonotype was seen repeatedly, ten times or more. The chain links TRBV6-1 to TRBJ2-7, with D maybe TRBD1 (6 bases). The CDR3 covers 15 residues. Germline loops: CDR1 MNHNS, CDR2 SASEGT. V was clipped by 7 bases and J by 4 bases, with 20 bases between them. CDR3 sequence (DNA): TGTGCCAGCAACAGACCCGAATTACAGGGATACGAGCAGTACTTC. Translated, it gives CASNRPELQGYEQYF.

This clonotype was picked up many times. The chain carries TRBV24-1 and TRBJ1-1; D not resolved. The CDR3 is made up of 13 amino acids. Trimming shortened V by 5 bases and J by 1 base, and 7 bases separated the two germline ends. CDR1 KGHDR and CDR2 SFDVKD come from the germline V gene. The CDR3 spells CATSGEGNTEAFF. In DNA, the CDR3 is TGTGCCACCAGTGGTGAGGGGAACACTGAAGCTTTCTTT.

There are a few counts of this clonotype. The chain couples TRBV10-3 to TRBJ1-4; 11 nucleotides agree with TRBD1. The V segment lost 4 bases and the J segment 8 bases; nucleotides outside the gene matches: 0. This CDR3 is 13 amino acids long. Germline CDR1 is ENHRY and CDR2 is SYGVKD. The CDR3 nucleotides are TGTGCCATCAGTGGGACAGGGGGCGAAAAACTGTTTTTT. This sequence encodes CAISGTGGEKLFF.

The rearrangement links TRBV5-4 to TRBJ2-7; D may be TRBD1 or TRBD2 (5 bases each). The CDR3 runs 14 residues. Germline V CDR1 and CDR2: SGHNT, YYREEE (reference sequence). V dropped 4 bases and J dropped 6 bases, with 17 bases sitting between them. CDR3: CASSPGQGLFEQYF. In nucleotides, the CDR3 is TGTGCCAGCAGCCCAGGACAAGGACTCTTCGAGCAGTACTTC.

In its sample, this clonotype was seen once. The junction departs from germline at one end; a sequencing error may be responsible. The chain uses TRBV7-2 and TRBJ2-1; the D call may be TRBD1 or TRBD2 (5 bases each). CDR1 is SGHTA and CDR2 is FQGNSA in the germline V gene. The CDR3 consists of 16 residues. CDR3 sequence reads: CASSLGPLGGGNEQFF. The CDR3 DNA reads TGCGCCAGCAGCCTGGGACCGCTTGGAGGTGGCAATGAGCAGTTCTTC.

This clonotype was recorded many times. The J gene is TRBJ1-5, the V gene TRBV6-1, with D tentatively TRBD1 (5 bases). Trimming left V 6 bases short and J 5 bases short, with 17 bases between. Per the germline V gene, CDR1 is MNHNS and CDR2 is SASEGT. This CDR3 has 15 residues. CDR3 region: CASSPKVAGYQPQHF. The CDR3 DNA sequence: TGTGCCAGCAGCCCTAAGGTGGCAGGGTATCAGCCCCAGCATTTT.